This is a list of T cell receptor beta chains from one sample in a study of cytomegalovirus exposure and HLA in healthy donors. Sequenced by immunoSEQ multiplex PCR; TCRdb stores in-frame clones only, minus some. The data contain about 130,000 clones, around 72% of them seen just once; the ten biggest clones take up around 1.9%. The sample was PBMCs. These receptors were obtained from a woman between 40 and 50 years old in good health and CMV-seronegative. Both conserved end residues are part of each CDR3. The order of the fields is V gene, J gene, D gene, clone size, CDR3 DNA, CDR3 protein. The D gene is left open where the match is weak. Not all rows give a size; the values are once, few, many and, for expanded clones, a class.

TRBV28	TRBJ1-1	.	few	TGTGCCAGCAGTTCCCTAGCCACTGAAGCTTTCTTT	CASSSLATEAFF
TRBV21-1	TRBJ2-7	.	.	TGTGCCAGCAGCCGCAGGGGTAGGGACAATCGCTACGAGCAGTACTTC	CASSRRGRDNRYEQYF
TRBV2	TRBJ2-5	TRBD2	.	TGTGCCAGCGGACTAGGCGGGGAGAAGGCCCAGTACTTC	CASGLGGEKAQYF
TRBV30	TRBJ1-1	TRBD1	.	TGTGCCTGGACTCAAAACAGGGGGGACACTGAAGCTTTCTTT	CAWTQNRGDTEAFF
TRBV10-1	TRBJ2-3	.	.	TGCGCCAGCAGAAAAGGCGGGAACACAGATACGCAGTATTTT	CASRKGGNTDTQYF
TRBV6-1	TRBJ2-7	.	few	TGTGCCAGCATAAGGGGGCGGGAGGAGTACTTC	CASIRGREEYF
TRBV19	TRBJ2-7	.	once	TGTGCCAGTAAGCAAGGTGGGAGTACTTACGAGCAGTACTTC	CASKQGGSTYEQYF
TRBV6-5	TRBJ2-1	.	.	TGTGCCAGCAGCAACAGGGCCAGTTCCTACAATGAGCAGTTCTTC	CASSNRASSYNEQFF
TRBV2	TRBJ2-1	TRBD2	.	TGTGCCAGCAGTGTGACTAGCGGGACGGGCGGGGTGGGTGAGCAGTTCTTC	CASSVTSGTGGVGEQFF
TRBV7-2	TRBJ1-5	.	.	TGTGCCAGCAGCTTAGATGCAGGCTATAGCAATCAGCCCCAGCATTTT	CASSLDAGYSNQPQHF
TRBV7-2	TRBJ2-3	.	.	TGTGCCAGCAGCTTGGGGTTAGGGGGAGCGGATACGCAGTATTTT	CASSLGLGGADTQYF
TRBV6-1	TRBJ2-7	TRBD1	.	TGTGCCAGCGGCCTGGGACAGGGGATGAGTCACGAGCAGTACTTC	CASGLGQGMSHEQYF
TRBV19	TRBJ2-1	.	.	TGTGCCAGTAGTAAAACTGGACTATACAACAATGAGCAGTTCTTC	CASSKTGLYNNEQFF
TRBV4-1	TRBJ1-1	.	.	TGCGCCAGCAGCCAAGAGCGGGGTTACACTGAAGCTTTCTTT	CASSQERGYTEAFF
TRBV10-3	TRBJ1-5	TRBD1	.	TGTGCCATCTCCGCTGACAGGGGCGATCAGCCCCAGCATTTT	CAISADRGDQPQHF
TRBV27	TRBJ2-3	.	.	TGTGCCAGCAGTCTGGACTATAACGCAGATACGCAGTATTTT	CASSLDYNADTQYF
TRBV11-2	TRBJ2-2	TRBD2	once	TGTGCCAGCAGCAGACTAGCGGGGGGCCGGTCGAACACCGGGGAGCTGTTTTTT	CASSRLAGGRSNTGELFF
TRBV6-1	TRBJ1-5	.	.	TGTGCCAGCAGTTCGACAGGCAATCAGCCCCAGCATTTT	CASSSTGNQPQHF
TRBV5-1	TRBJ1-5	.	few	TGCGCCAGCAGCTTGGATGGGGGGAGCAATCAGCCCCAGCATTTT	CASSLDGGSNQPQHF
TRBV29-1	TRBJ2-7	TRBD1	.	TGCAGCGGGGGAACCGGGACAGGCAACGAGCAGTACTTC	CSGGTGTGNEQYF
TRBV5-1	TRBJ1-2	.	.	TGCGCCAGCAGCTTGGGGTCCCCACCAGGTGGCTACACCTTC	CASSLGSPPGGYTF
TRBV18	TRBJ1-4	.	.	TGTGCCAGCTCACCACAAGCAGACTCCAATGAAAAACTGTTTTTT	CASSPQADSNEKLFF
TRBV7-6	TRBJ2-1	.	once	TGTGCCAGCAGCTTGGAGGTCCGTCCCGGCCCCAATGAGCAGTTCTTC	CASSLEVRPGPNEQFF
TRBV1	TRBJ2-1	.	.	TGCACCAGCAGCCGTACCAAGCGGGAGGGCCGAGATGAGCAGTTCTTC	CTSSRTKREGRDEQFF
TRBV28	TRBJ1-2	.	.	TGTGCCAGCAGTCGCACGGAGGGGACCTATGGCTACACCTTC	CASSRTEGTYGYTF
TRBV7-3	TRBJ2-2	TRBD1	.	TGTGCCAGCAGCTTAAGACAGGGATCCACCGGGGAGCTGTTTTTT	CASSLRQGSTGELFF
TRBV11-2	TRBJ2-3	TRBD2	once	TGTGCCAGTTTGACGATAGCGGGAGCCACAGATACGCAGTATTTT	CASLTIAGATDTQYF
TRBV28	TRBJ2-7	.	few	TGTGCCACCAGGGGTTCGGGGAACTACGAGCAGTACTTC	CATRGSGNYEQYF
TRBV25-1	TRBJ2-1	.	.	TGTGCCAGCAGTGGGGGAGGCGAGCAGTTCTTC	CASSGGGEQFF
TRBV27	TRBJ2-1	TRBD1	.	TGTGCCAGCAGTCCCGGGGACAGCTATACCTACAATGAGCAGTTCTTC	CASSPGDSYTYNEQFF
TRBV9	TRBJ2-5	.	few	TGTGCCAGCGCCCCGGGACTGACGATGCCCCAGTACTTC	CASAPGLTMPQYF
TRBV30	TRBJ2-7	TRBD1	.	TGTGCCTGGAGTAGAGATCGGGGCAGGGGGCCCGACGAGCAGTACTTC	CAWSRDRGRGPDEQYF
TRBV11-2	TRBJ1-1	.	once	TGTGCCAGCAGCTTCCTAGGGGATGAAGCTTTCTTT	CASSFLGDEAFF
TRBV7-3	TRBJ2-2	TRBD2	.	TGTGCCAGCAGCGCCGGACTAGCGGGCACCGGGGAGCTGTTTTTT	CASSAGLAGTGELFF
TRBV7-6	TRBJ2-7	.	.	TGTGCCAGCAGCTCCTCAGGTGGCGAGCAGTACTTC	CASSSSGGEQYF
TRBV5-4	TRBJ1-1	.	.	TGTGCCAGCAGCTTGGGGGAGGGAGACACTGAAGCTTTCTTT	CASSLGEGDTEAFF
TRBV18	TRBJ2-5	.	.	TGTGCCAGCTCACGCGATCGCCAAGAGACCCAGTACTTC	CASSRDRQETQYF
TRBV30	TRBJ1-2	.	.	TGTGCCTGGAGTGTAATGCAGGGCAGGCAAGGCTACACCTTC	CAWSVMQGRQGYTF
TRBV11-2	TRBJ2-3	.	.	TGTGCCAGCAGCTCCCACGGGTTTCAACCCACAGATACGCAGTATTTT	CASSSHGFQPTDTQYF
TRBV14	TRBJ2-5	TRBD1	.	TGTGCCAGCAGCCAAGCCAGGACAGGGTGGGCGACCCAGTACTTC	CASSQARTGWATQYF
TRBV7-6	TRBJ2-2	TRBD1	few	TGTGCCAGCAGCTTAACGGACAGGGGTACCGGGGAGCTGTTTTTT	CASSLTDRGTGELFF
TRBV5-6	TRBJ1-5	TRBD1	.	TGTGCCAGCCGCGCGGGACAGGGGTATAGCAATCAGCCCCAGCATTTT	CASRAGQGYSNQPQHF
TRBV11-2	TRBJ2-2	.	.	TGTGCCAGCAGCTTAGAAACAGCTGTAACTGGGGAGCTGTTTTTT	CASSLETAVTGELFF
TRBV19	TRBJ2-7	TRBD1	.	TGTGCCAGTAGCCCACGGACAGGGGCGGACTCCTACGAGCAGTACTTC	CASSPRTGADSYEQYF
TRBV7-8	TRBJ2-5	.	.	TGTGCCAGCAGCTCTATGGACTATTTGGAGACCCAGTACTTC	CASSSMDYLETQYF
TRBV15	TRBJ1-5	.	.	TGTGCCACCAGTTTCGAAGGGGGCAATCAGCCCCAGCATTTT	CATSFEGGNQPQHF
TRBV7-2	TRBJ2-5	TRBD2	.	TGTGCCAGCAGCCCGGGACTAGCGGTAGAGACCCAGTACTTC	CASSPGLAVETQYF
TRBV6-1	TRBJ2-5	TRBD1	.	TGTGCCAGTAGGAGACAGGGTGGAGAGACCCAGTACTTC	CASRRQGGETQYF
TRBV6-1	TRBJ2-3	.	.	TGTGCCCACCGGGGGACGATAGCTGCAGATACGCAGTATTTT	CAHRGTIAADTQYF
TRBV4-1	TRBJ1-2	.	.	TGCGCCAGCAGCCAAGACCGGGGGGACGGCTACACCTTC	CASSQDRGDGYTF
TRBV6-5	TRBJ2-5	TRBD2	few	TGTGCCAGCAGTAAACGCCCCGGGACTAGAAGGACCCAGTACTTC	CASSKRPGTRRTQYF
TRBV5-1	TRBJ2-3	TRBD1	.	TGCGCCAGCAGCTTAACGAACAGGGGGAGCACAGATACGCAGTATTTT	CASSLTNRGSTDTQYF
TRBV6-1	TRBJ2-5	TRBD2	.	TGTGCCAGCAGTGAAGTGGTCGGGAGGGAGACCCAGTACTTC	CASSEVVGRETQYF
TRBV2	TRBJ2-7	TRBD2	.	TGTGCCAGCAGCGGGACTAGCGGGAGGGTCTACGAGCAGTACTTC	CASSGTSGRVYEQYF
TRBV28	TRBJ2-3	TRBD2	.	TGTGCCAGCAGTTTAGGGGGGGTGAGCGATACGCAGTATTTT	CASSLGGVSDTQYF
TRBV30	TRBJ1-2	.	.	TGTGCCTGGAGGAGGACATCCAGCTATGGCTACACCTTC	CAWRRTSSYGYTF
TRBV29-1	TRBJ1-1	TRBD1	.	TGCAGCGTTGAGGCCCCGGGACAGGGTTCTGAAGCTTTCTTT	CSVEAPGQGSEAFF
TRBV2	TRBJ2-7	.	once	TGTGCCAGCAGTGAGCCCAGGGCGCAGTACTTC	CASSEPRAQYF